Below, 26 T cell receptor beta chains from the same sample are listed, as sequenced in a study of early T cells in non-severe SARS-CoV-2 infection. TCRdb re-analysed the 5' RACE reads in MiXCR, keeping a single row per CDR3 protein. The repertoire consists of roughly 26,000 distinct CDR3 sequences, with approximately 4% occurring once and the leading ten covering roughly 6%. The sequenced material came from whole blood. These TCRs come from an adult who was a healthcare worker with PCR-confirmed SARS-CoV-2 infection or an uninfected control (not recorded which).

This clonotype was recorded many times. This chain links TRBV12-3 or TRBV12-4 with TRBJ2-6; D unclear. The CDR3 covers 12 residues. Trimming took 6 bases from V and 4 from J, leaving 4 bases between them. The CDR3 coding sequence is TGTGCCAGCAGGCGGGGGGCCAACGTCCTGACTTTC. Its translation is CASRRGANVLTF.

This clonotype came up many times. The rearrangement links TRBV7-9 to TRBJ2-1; D not certain. V gave up 3 bases and J gave up 7 bases, with 10 bases separating them. The CDR3 loop spans 13 amino acids. CDR1 and CDR2 (germline): SEHNR, FQNEAQ (reference sequence). The CDR3 reads CASSFLYENEQFF. The CDR3 nucleotides are TGTGCCAGCAGCTTCCTATACGAGAATGAGCAGTTCTTC.

This clonotype was seen many times. The V gene is TRBV24-1, the J gene TRBJ1-4; the D gene is possibly TRBD1 (5 bases). V lost 5 bases, J lost 14 bases, and 11 bases lay in between. The length of the CDR3 is 11 residues. Per the germline V gene, CDR1 is KGHDR and CDR2 is SFDVKD. This chain's CDR3 is CATSAGRRLFF. CDR3 sequence (DNA): TGTGCCACCAGTGCGGGACGGCGTCTGTTTTTT.

This clonotype showed up just a few times. This chain joins TRBV12-3 or TRBV12-4 and TRBJ1-6; 8 nucleotides agree with TRBD1. V trimming: 5 bases; J trimming: 14 bases; junction bases outside the gene matches: 11. The CDR3 has 14 amino acids. CDR3 loop: CASSIDRGSQALHF. The CDR3 coding sequence is TGTGCCAGCAGTATCGACAGGGGAAGTCAGGCCCTCCACTTT.

This clonotype was detected ten times or more. The rearrangement joins TRBV2 to TRBJ2-1; D gene unclear. The length of the CDR3 is 13 residues. Germline V lookup: CDR1 SNHLY, CDR2 FYNNEI. Trimming stripped 8 bases from V and 0 bases from J, with 8 bases between. CDR3 residues: CASAFSSYNEQFF. The CDR3 nucleotides read TGTGCCAGCGCCTTCAGCTCCTACAATGAGCAGTTCTTC. Drawing the rest from reference TRBV2 and TRBJ2-1, the complete variable domain is EPEVTQTPSHQVTQMGQEVILRCVPISNHLYFYWYRQILGQKVEFLVSFYNNEISEKSEIFDDQFSVERPDGSNFTLKIRSTKLEDSAMYFCASAFSSYNEQFFGPGTRLTVL.

This clonotype has a count of ten or more. This chain links TRBV5-5 with TRBJ2-1; 7 positions agree with TRBD1. J was trimmed by 10 bases and V by 2 bases; bases with no gene match: 6. The CDR3 spans 13 residues. Germline V gene lookup returns CDR1 SGHKS and CDR2 YYEKEE (reference sequence). For the CDR3, the DNA is TGTGCCAGCAGCTTACGAACAGGGGCCGAGCAGTTCTTC. Protein: CASSLRTGAEQFF.

This clonotype appeared many times. The CDR3 protein is CASSFGQGEGSPLHF. CDR3 coding DNA: TGTGCCAGCAGCTTCGGACAGGGAGAGGGATCACCCCTCCACTTT. J is TRBJ1-6 and V is TRBV7-2, with 8 bases aligning to TRBD1. V shed 3 bases, J shed 10 bases, and the junction held 8 bases outside the gene matches. Germline CDR1 SGHTA, CDR2 FQGNSA. CDR3 length equals 15 residues.

Ten or more counts support this clonotype. V gene TRBV6-5 combines with J gene TRBJ2-3; either TRBD1 or TRBD2 may supply D (5 bases each). The CDR3 length is 15 residues. Trimming took off 5 bases at V and 2 bases at J, with 14 bases between the two ends. Germline CDR1 MNHEY, CDR2 SVGAGI. For the CDR3, the DNA is TGTGCCAGCAGTCCCCGGGACCGATTCACAGATACGCAGTATTTT. This sequence encodes CASSPRDRFTDTQYF.

This clonotype was seen at least ten times. This chain uses TRBV4-2 with TRBJ2-5; TRBD2 matches 12 bases. This CDR3 region has 17 residues. The germline V gene encodes CDR1 LGHNA and CDR2 YNFKEQ. V lost 1 base and J lost 5; bases outside the gene matches: 8. The CDR3 is CASSQVASGRASETQYF. In DNA form, the CDR3 reads TGTGCCAGCAGCCAAGTGGCTAGCGGGAGGGCCAGCGAGACCCAGTACTTC.

This clonotype is medium-sized in the sample. The chain recombines TRBV20-1 with TRBJ2-1, with no clear D. The V gene lost 1 base and the J gene lost 0 bases, with 16 bases spanning the gap. Germline values: CDR1 DFQATT, CDR2 SNEGSKA (reference sequence). The CDR3 runs 17 residues. This CDR3 reads CSARATLPASSYNEQFF. In nucleotides, the CDR3 is TGCAGTGCTAGAGCAACGTTACCGGCGAGCTCCTACAATGAGCAGTTCTTC.

This clonotype came up many times. The gene calls are TRBV7-2 and TRBJ2-7; D uncertain. Germline V lookup: CDR1 SGHTA, CDR2 FQGNSA. The CDR3 contains 14 residues. The V and J ends lost 3 bases and 0 bases respectively, with 9 bases between them. As DNA, the CDR3 is TGTGCCAGCAGCTTTAAGTCAGGCTCCTACGAGCAGTACTTC. This codes for CASSFKSGSYEQYF.

In this sample, this clonotype turned up many times. V is TRBV18 and J is TRBJ1-5; D gene uncertain. From germline, CDR1 is KGHSH and CDR2 LQKENI. Trimming took 0 bases from V and 2 from J, leaving 5 bases between them. This CDR3 region has 14 residues. CDR3 residues: CASSPPGRNQPQHF. CDR3 coding DNA: TGTGCCAGCTCACCACCAGGCCGCAATCAGCCCCAGCATTTT. Full variable domain (rest looked up from reference TRBV18 and TRBJ1-5): NAGVMQNPRHLVRRRGQEARLRCSPMKGHSHVYWYRQLPEEGLKFMVYLQKENIIDESGMPKERFSAEFPKEGPSILRIQQVVRGDSAAYFCASSPPGRNQPQHFGDGTRLSIL.

This clonotype was recorded at least ten times. The chain recombines TRBV5-1 with TRBJ1-1, with unresolved D. CDR1 and CDR2 from the germline V gene are SGHRS and YFSETQ. The CDR3 loop spans 15 amino acids. Trimming left V 3 bases short and J 3 bases short, with 15 bases between. The CDR3: CASSSRGQLDTEAFF. As DNA, the CDR3 is TGCGCCAGCAGCTCCCGAGGGCAGTTGGACACTGAAGCTTTCTTT.

This clonotype was recorded many times. CDR3 loop: CASSLTVGSGNQETQYF. The DNA for the CDR3 is TGTGCCAGCAGCTTAACCGTCGGTTCGGGGAATCAAGAGACCCAGTACTTC. The chain couples TRBV7-3 to TRBJ2-5, with D maybe TRBD2 (5 bases). Germline CDR1 SGHTA, CDR2 FQGTGA. V was cut by 0 bases and J by 2 bases, with 16 bases left in between. CDR3 length: 17 amino acids. Combining the CDR3 with reference TRBV7-3 and TRBJ2-5 gives the whole variable domain GAGVSQTPSNKVTEKGKYVELRCDPISGHTALYWYRQSLGQGPEFLIYFQGTGAADDSGLPNDRFFAVRPEGSVSTLKIQRTERGDSAVYLCASSLTVGSGNQETQYFGPGTRLLVL.

In this sample, this clonotype turned up many times. The J gene is TRBJ1-5, the V gene TRBV6-6; D possibly corresponds to TRBD1 (6 bases). V dropped 5 bases and J dropped 6 bases, with 14 bases sitting between them. Germline V lookup: CDR1 MNHNY, CDR2 SVGAGI (reference sequence). The CDR3 covers 14 residues. The CDR3 DNA is TGTGCCAGCAGTCAGGGGCAGGCCGCTCAGCCCCAGCATTTT. This sequence encodes CASSQGQAAQPQHF.

At least ten counts were recorded for this clonotype. V and J are TRBV7-9 and TRBJ2-4, with 7 nucleotides matching TRBD1. This CDR3 spans 17 amino acids. The germline V gene has CDR1 SEHNR and CDR2 FQNEAQ (reference sequence). With V trimmed by 5 bases and J by 8 bases, 18 bases remained unmatched. CDR3 protein: CASSPRRIDRDTYIQYF. The CDR3 coding sequence is TGTGCCAGCAGCCCCCGGCGAATAGACAGGGATACGTACATTCAGTACTTC. Full variable domain (rest looked up from reference TRBV7-9 and TRBJ2-4): DTGVSQNPRHKITKRGQNVTFRCDPISEHNRLYWYRQTLGQGPEFLTYFQNEAQLEKSRLLSDRFSAERPKGSFSTLEIQRTEQGDSAMYLCASSPRRIDRDTYIQYFGAGTRLSVL.

This clonotype came up many times. The genes are TRBV3-1 and TRBJ1-2; no reliable D call. V was cut by 2 bases and J by 0 bases, with 7 bases left in between. The CDR3 has 14 amino acids. Germline assignment: CDR1 LGHDT and CDR2 YNNKEL (reference sequence). The CDR3 DNA follows: TGTGCCAGCAGCCAACAAACAGCTAACTATGGCTACACCTTC. It codes for CASSQQTANYGYTF.

This clonotype was counted many times. The chain is built from TRBV3-2 and TRBJ2-1; the DNA was not used to check the table's D call, TRBD2. TRBV3-2 is annotated as a pseudogene. The length of the CDR3 is 16 residues. The CDR3 loop is CASSQDGLAGGSEQFF. In DNA form, the CDR3 reads TGTGCCAGCAGCCAGGATGGACTAGCGGGTGGGAGTGAGCAGTTCTTC.

This clonotype was picked up many times. The rearrangement joins TRBV15 to TRBJ2-3; D is ambiguous. CDR1 and CDR2 (germline): LNHNV, YYDKDF (reference sequence). V shed 1 base and J shed 6 bases, with 8 bases lying between them. The CDR3 runs 13 residues. CDR3: CATSRVIQDTQYF. The CDR3 nucleotides are TGTGCCACCAGCAGAGTAATTCAGGATACGCAGTATTTT.

The chain uses TRBV2 and TRBJ1-2, with no clear D. V gave up 4 bases and J gave up 0 bases, with 9 bases separating them. The CDR3 has 14 amino acids. The germline gives CDR1 SNHLY, CDR2 FYNNEI. CDR3 in DNA: TGTGCCAGCAGTGTGTGGCAATCTAACTATGGCTACACCTTC. Translated, it gives CASSVWQSNYGYTF.

This clonotype was observed at least ten times. The chain links TRBV20-1 to TRBJ2-7, with TRBD2 as a possible D gene (6 bases). V shed 1 base and J shed 3 bases, with 10 bases lying between them. CDR3 size: 13 residues. Germline V gene data show CDR1 as DFQATT and CDR2 as SNEGSKA (reference sequence). Here the CDR3 reads CSARVGGIYEQYF. CDR3 coding DNA: TGCAGTGCTAGAGTCGGGGGAATCTACGAGCAGTACTTC.

This clonotype has a handful of counts. The chain is built from TRBV7-6 and TRBJ2-6; D is ambiguous. The ends were cut back, 5 bases at V and 4 bases at J, with 15 bases in the middle. Per the germline V gene, CDR1 is SGHVS and CDR2 is FNYEAQ. This CDR3 comprises 16 residues. In DNA form, the CDR3 reads TGTGCCAGCAGCCCCCAAAAAACTCCAGGGGCCAACGTCCTGACTTTC. It specifies CASSPQKTPGANVLTF.

This clonotype was detected a few times. V and J are TRBV6-5 and TRBJ1-1, with a possible D match to TRBD1 (6 bases). CDR1 is MNHEY, CDR2 SVGAGI, per germline. V was shortened by 4 bases and J by 6 bases, with 12 bases between the two germline ends. This CDR3 has 13 residues. CDR3 protein: CASSWQGKAEAFF. CDR3 sequence (DNA): TGTGCCAGCAGTTGGCAGGGGAAAGCTGAAGCTTTCTTT.

This clonotype is medium-sized by share. V usage is TRBV9 and J usage is TRBJ2-3; unclear D gene. CDR1 is SGDLS and CDR2 is YYNGEE in the germline V gene. V dropped 4 bases and J dropped 3 bases, with 9 bases sitting between them. The CDR3 contains 13 residues. CDR3 region: CASSPSRTDTQYF. The CDR3 bases are TGTGCCAGCAGCCCCAGCCGTACAGATACGCAGTATTTT.

This clonotype was seen a handful of times. The chain employs TRBV10-2 and TRBJ1-2; no definite D call. Germline assignment: CDR1 WSHSY and CDR2 SAAADI. The CDR3 spans 11 residues. The V end was cut by 8 bases, the J end by 2 bases, with 6 bases between. CDR3 residues: CASGENYGYTF. For the CDR3, the DNA is TGCGCCAGCGGGGAGAACTATGGCTACACCTTC.

This clonotype was seen many times. The chain uses TRBV11-2 and TRBJ2-7; 7 nucleotides align to TRBD1. V lost 5 bases, J lost 2 bases, and 6 bases stayed unmatched. The CDR3 contains 14 residues. CDR1 and CDR2 from the germline V gene are SGHAT and FQNNGV. The CDR3 region is CASSRPQGTYEQYF. The CDR3, as DNA: TGTGCCAGCAGCCGACCACAGGGGACCTACGAGCAGTACTTC.